The clone carrying this T cell receptor (beta chain) has a handful of counts. Its cognate antigen is unknown. The data originate from a study of blood T cells in healthy people across ages. Study-level points and caveats: Long-lived donors carried more naive CD4+ cells and greater diversity than aged donors.

Primers used in a second PCR of roughly 7 to 11 cycles were a sample-barcoded 5' primer and a J-beta primer mix. TCRdb re-analysed the 5' RACE reads in MiXCR, keeping a single row per CDR3 protein. Of about 1.7 million distinct CDR3 sequences listed, 28% are singletons. Donors ranged from 6 to 90 years old and were healthy Caucasians in Russia. This TCR was sampled from a woman younger than 45 in good health. Source material: blood.

The chain's CDR3 is CAWIGAYNEQFF. The CDR3 DNA reads as TGTGCCTGGATTGGGGCTTACAATGAGCAGTTCTTC. The chain combines TRBV30 with TRBJ2-1; a possible D gene is TRBD1 (5 bases). The CDR3 extends over 12 amino acids. In germline, CDR1 is GTSNPN, CDR2 SVGIG (reference sequence). V shed 4 bases and J shed 4 bases, with 8 bases lying between them. The full variable domain, its missing parts supplied by reference TRBV30 and TRBJ2-1, is SQTIHQWPATLVQPVGSPLSLECTVEGTSNPNLYWYRQAAGRGLQLLFYSVGIGQISSEVPQNLSASRPQDRQFILSSKKLLLSDSGFYLCAWIGAYNEQFFGPGTRLTVL.